This entry lists 10 T cell receptor beta chains sequenced from one sample in a study of cytomegalovirus exposure and HLA in healthy donors (dated 2017 in TCRdb). Libraries came from the immunoSEQ multiplex PCR assay. For the multiplex PCR, a mixture combining 60 forward primers for TCR Vbeta segments and 13 reverse primers for TCR Jbeta segments was used. Not all clones reach the TCRdb copy of this immuneACCESS table, which keeps in-frame sequences only. Checked studies attribute under half of the gap to unresolved V genes and leave the rest unexplained. For this sample the table gives about 100,000 clones, of which approximately 80% were detected only once. The ten biggest clones cover 4.2% of the sample. The sample comprised PBMCs. These receptors all come from a male donor in good health and CMV-seronegative.

The rearrangement links TRBV9 to TRBJ1-1; 7 bases fit TRBD1. Germline V lookup: CDR1 SGDLS, CDR2 YYNGEE. This CDR3 comprises 14 residues. Losses at the gene ends were 4 bases for V and 1 base for J; bases not matched to a gene: 4. CDR3 DNA: TGTGCCAGCAGCCCGCGGACAGGGAACACTGAAGCTTTCTTT. It codes for CASSPRTGNTEAFF.

This clone was seen only once. This chain joins TRBV4-2 and TRBJ2-1; TRBD2 might be the D (6 bases). This CDR3 comprises 16 residues. The germline gives CDR1 LGHNA, CDR2 YNFKEQ. Trimming cost V 3 bases and J 1 base, with 13 bases left between them. CDR3: CASSQEAAGSYNEQFF. DNA of the CDR3: TGTGCCAGCAGCCAGGAGGCAGCGGGTTCCTACAATGAGCAGTTCTTC.

The rearrangement uses TRBV25-1 and TRBJ1-2, with D unclear. The germline V gene encodes CDR1 MGHDK and CDR2 SYGVNS. The CDR3 spans 13 residues. V lost 2 bases and J lost 7, with 11 bases in between. CDR3 sequence reads: CASSEVSVAGYTF. In nucleotides, the CDR3 is TGTGCCAGCAGTGAAGTCTCAGTAGCTGGCTACACCTTC.

This chain uses TRBV25-1 with TRBJ1-1, with TRBD1 identical over 9 bases. V lost 4 bases, J lost 5 bases, and 8 bases stayed unmatched. In germline, CDR1 is MGHDK, CDR2 SYGVNS. The CDR3 covers 15 residues. CDR3 loop: CASSAYTGGRTEAFF. The CDR3 DNA is TGTGCCAGCAGTGCCTATACAGGGGGCAGGACTGAAGCTTTCTTT.

The chain has TRBV5-1 and TRBJ2-7; tentative D call: TRBD2 (6 bases). Deletions cut 4 bases from V and 4 bases from J, with 15 bases between. CDR3 length: 14 amino acids. Germline V gene sequence: CDR1 SGHRS, CDR2 YFSETQ. The CDR3 protein is CASSPLGGSYEQYF. As DNA, the CDR3 is TGCGCCAGCAGCCCGTTGGGAGGCAGTTACGAGCAGTACTTC.

The chain combines TRBV2 with TRBJ2-1, with 8 bases identical to TRBD1. CDR3 size: 14 residues. Germline CDR1 reads SNHLY; CDR2 reads FYNNEI. V dropped 4 bases and J dropped 3; count of bases not matched to a gene: 2. In DNA, the CDR3 is TGTGCCAGCAGTGGACAGGGGTACTACAATGAGCAGTTCTTC. Its protein product is CASSGQGYYNEQFF.

The V call is TRBV5-6, the J call TRBJ1-3, with no clear D. From germline, CDR1 is SGHDT and CDR2 YYEEEE. Trimming pared 0 bases from V and 0 bases from J, leaving 16 bases between. The CDR3 totals 18 residues. CDR3 sequence: CASSLGPGGRFSGNTIYF. CDR3 nucleotide sequence: TGTGCCAGCAGCTTGGGCCCCGGCGGGCGGTTCTCTGGAAACACCATATATTTT.

The chain combines TRBV12-5 with TRBJ2-7; TRBD1 is a possible D gene (5 bases). The V end lost 1 base, the J end lost 3 bases, and 13 bases lay between the germline ends. The CDR3 runs 15 residues. Looked up from germline, CDR1 is LGHNT and CDR2 is FRNRAP. CDR3 sequence (DNA): TGTGCTAGTGGTTTGGGGCAGGGCCATAACTACGAGCAGTACTTC. Translated, it gives CASGLGQGHNYEQYF.

The gene calls are TRBV11-2 and TRBJ1-2, with D perhaps TRBD1 (5 bases). Trimming pared 1 base from V and 4 bases from J, leaving 13 bases between. The V gene's germline CDR1 is SGHAT and CDR2 FQNNGV. The CDR3 spans 15 residues. The CDR3 DNA is TGTGCCAGCAGCTTAGGTCCGGACATTGCCTATGGCTACACCTTC. Protein: CASSLGPDIAYGYTF. Full variable domain (rest looked up from reference TRBV11-2 and TRBJ1-2): EAGVAQSPRYKIIEKRQSVAFWCNPISGHATLYWYQQILGQGPKLLIQFQNNGVVDDSQLPKDRFSAERLKGVDSTLKIQPAKLEDSAVYLCASSLGPDIAYGYTFGSGTRLTVV.

The chain recombines TRBV7-2 with TRBJ2-1; D may be TRBD2 (6 bases). Deletions cut 7 bases from V and 8 bases from J, with 18 bases between. CDR3 length equals 14 residues. CDR1 is SGHTA and CDR2 is FQGNSA in the germline V gene. The CDR3 region is CASTLGEVAHEQFF. The CDR3 coding sequence is TGTGCCAGCACCCTTGGGGAGGTTGCCCATGAGCAGTTCTTC.